One sample yielded the 27 T cell receptor beta chains listed below, sequenced in a study of shared clonotypes between healthy human individuals. Only CD45RO-negative cells positively selected for CCR7 counted as naive CD8 cells, so terminally differentiated effector memory CD45RA+ cells were excluded. Generated by immunoSEQ multiplex PCR, the TCRdb table keeps only in-frame clones and is missing some. This sample carries around 600,000 clones, approximately 95% of them seen once, and the ten largest clones take 0.11%. The source material was naive CD8+ T cells sorted from blood. These receptor sequences come from a woman aged 30 to 39 in good health.

The chain uses TRBV19 and TRBJ1-5; D may be TRBD1 (5 bases). V was cut by 3 bases and J by 7 bases, with 13 bases left in between. Germline CDR1 reads LNHDA; CDR2 reads SQIVND (reference sequence). The CDR3 has 14 residues. For the CDR3, the DNA is TGTGCCAGTAGTATGACGGGCGCAGGGCAGCCCCAGCATTTT. Amino acid sequence: CASSMTGAGQPQHF.

This chain links TRBV11-2 with TRBJ2-7; TRBD1 might be the D (5 bases). Trimming removed 1 base from V and 5 bases from J, with 9 bases in between. Germline CDR1 reads SGHAT; CDR2 reads FQNNGV. The CDR3 consists of 13 residues. The CDR3 DNA reads as TGTGCCAGCAGCTTAGCAGGGTGGGACGAGCAGTACTTC. Its translation is CASSLAGWDEQYF. Complete variable domain (other parts from reference TRBV11-2 and TRBJ2-7): EAGVAQSPRYKIIEKRQSVAFWCNPISGHATLYWYQQILGQGPKLLIQFQNNGVVDDSQLPKDRFSAERLKGVDSTLKIQPAKLEDSAVYLCASSLAGWDEQYFGPGTRLTVT.

The chain has TRBV27 and TRBJ2-7, with a possible D match to TRBD2 (5 bases). From germline, CDR1 is MNHEY and CDR2 SMNVEV (reference sequence). V dropped 6 bases and J dropped 4 bases, with 19 bases sitting between them. CDR3 length: 15 residues. In DNA form, the CDR3 reads TGTGCCAGCAGCCCCCTGGTGGGGAGAGTGTACGAGCAGTACTTC. This translates into CASSPLVGRVYEQYF.

The chain employs TRBV11-1 and TRBJ1-2; possibly TRBD1 for D (5 bases). Germline values: CDR1 SGHAT, CDR2 FQDESV (reference sequence). This CDR3 region has 17 residues. V was shortened by 5 bases and J by 5 bases, with 24 bases between the two germline ends. The CDR3, as DNA: TGTGCCAGCAGCCCCGAACACGGATGGGGGATGGTGTATGGCTACACCTTC. It codes for CASSPEHGWGMVYGYTF.

This chain links TRBV6-7 with TRBJ2-7; possibly TRBD1 or TRBD2 for D (5 bases each). TRBV6-7 is labeled an ORF, and its function is uncertain. Trimming cost V 11 bases and J 5 bases, with 19 bases left between them. This CDR3 has 13 residues. This CDR3 is CAAEDVGVNEQYF. The CDR3 DNA reads TGTGCCGCCGAGGATGTGGGGGTAAACGAGCAGTACTTC.

The chain carries TRBV28 and TRBJ2-1; possibly TRBD2 for D (5 bases). Trimming removed 7 bases from V and 8 bases from J, with 21 bases in between. The CDR3 has 15 residues. Germline V gene data show CDR1 as MDHEN and CDR2 as SYDVKM. CDR3 in amino acids: CASTLLDASSHEQFF. The CDR3 coding sequence is TGTGCCAGCACCCTACTAGATGCATCCTCCCATGAGCAGTTCTTC.

The chain joins TRBV6-5 to TRBJ1-1; TRBD1 might be the D (5 bases). Trimming cost V 5 bases and J 2 bases, with 9 bases left between them. CDR1 MNHEY and CDR2 SVGAGI come from the germline V gene. This CDR3 has 13 residues. Written as DNA, the CDR3 is TGTGCCAGCAGTCCGGGGGAAAACACTGAAGCTTTCTTT. This gives the protein CASSPGENTEAFF.

The chain uses TRBV25-1 and TRBJ2-3; 10 bases align to TRBD2. The CDR3 covers 15 residues. Trimming at V came to 1 base and at J to 5 bases, leaving 3 bases not matched to a gene. Germline-derived CDR1 and CDR2 are MGHDK and SYGVNS. The CDR3 loop is CASSESLAGEDTQYF. CDR3 DNA: TGTGCCAGCAGTGAATCTCTAGCGGGAGAAGATACGCAGTATTTT.

The chain is built from TRBV28 and TRBJ1-5, with D perhaps TRBD1 (6 bases). This CDR3 contains 14 residues. Trimming took off 8 bases at V and 11 bases at J, with 22 bases between the two ends. Germline V gene sequence: CDR1 MDHEN, CDR2 SYDVKM. The CDR3 sequence: CASLGQLIAGAQHF. The DNA of the CDR3 is TGTGCCAGCCTGGGACAACTGATTGCCGGGGCCCAGCATTTT.

The chain combines TRBV10-2 with TRBJ1-1; D is undetermined. Germline V CDR1 and CDR2: WSHSY, SAAADI. V was cut by 4 bases and J by 3 bases, with 12 bases left in between. This CDR3 spans 14 amino acids. The CDR3 DNA reads TGCGCCAGCAGTGTTTGGCTTAAGGACACTGAAGCTTTCTTT. This sequence encodes CASSVWLKDTEAFF.

As to this clone: In the same sample, other DNA sequences code for this CDR3. This sequence joins TRBV7-9 and TRBJ1-5; 8 bases line up with TRBD1. Germline V gives CDR1 SEHNR, CDR2 FQNEAQ (reference sequence). Trimming removed 1 base from V and 6 bases from J; junction bases left unmatched: 2. The CDR3 is 14 amino acids. This chain's CDR3 is CASSLGQGTQPQHF. CDR3 in DNA: TGTGCCAGCAGCTTAGGACAGGGGACTCAGCCCCAGCATTTT. Drawing the rest from reference TRBV7-9 and TRBJ1-5, the complete variable domain is DTGVSQNPRHKITKRGQNVTFRCDPISEHNRLYWYRQTLGQGPEFLTYFQNEAQLEKSRLLSDRFSAERPKGSFSTLEIQRTEQGDSAMYLCASSLGQGTQPQHFGDGTRLSIL.

Points on this clone: The sample carries other DNA sequences with the same CDR3. This chain uses TRBV27 with TRBJ2-7; TRBD1 or TRBD2 may be the D gene (5 bases each). CDR1 is MNHEY and CDR2 is SMNVEV in the germline V gene (reference sequence). V lost 5 bases, J lost 3 bases, and 11 bases lay in between. The CDR3 spans 13 residues. CDR3 sequence (DNA): TGTGCCAGCAGTCCCGGGGCTAGCTACGAGCAGTACTTC. This codes for CASSPGASYEQYF.

This rearrangement joins TRBV19 to TRBJ1-2; D is ambiguous. Germline V gene sequence: CDR1 LNHDA, CDR2 SQIVND (reference sequence). The CDR3 is 14 residues long. V dropped 1 base and J dropped 1 base, with 7 bases sitting between them. The CDR3 sequence is CASSIAELNYGYTF. In DNA, the CDR3 is TGTGCCAGTAGTATAGCTGAACTTAACTATGGCTACACCTTC.

V is TRBV4-1 and J is TRBJ2-1; 10 bases match TRBD2. In germline, CDR1 is MGHRA, CDR2 YSYEKL. V dropped 3 bases and J dropped 5; count of bases not matched to a gene: 4. The length of the CDR3 is 15 residues. The CDR3 nucleotides are TGCGCCAGCAGCCATAGGACTAGCGGTAACAATGAGCAGTTCTTC. It encodes CASSHRTSGNNEQFF.

The rearrangement joins TRBV7-8 to TRBJ1-2; 10 positions match TRBD1. V lost 2 bases and J lost 6; bases outside the gene matches: 12. Germline CDR1 reads SGHVS; CDR2 reads FQNEAQ. The CDR3 runs 17 residues. Here the CDR3 DNA reads TGTGCCAGCAGCTTAACAACCGGGGACAGGGGAGGGGATGGCTACACCTTC. Translating gives CASSLTTGDRGGDGYTF.

The rearrangement joins TRBV15 to TRBJ2-7, with a possible D match to TRBD2 (5 bases). The length of the CDR3 is 18 residues. Trimming removed 0 bases at V and 0 bases at J, with 18 bases between. The germline gives CDR1 LNHNV, CDR2 YYDKDF (reference sequence). The CDR3 DNA sequence: TGTGCCACCAGCAGAGAATCACCTTCTAGAGGGATCTCCTACGAGCAGTACTTC. Translated: CATSRESPSRGISYEQYF. Full variable domain (remainder filled in from reference TRBV15 and TRBJ2-7): DAMVIQNPRYQVTQFGKPVTLSCSQTLNHNVMYWYQQKSSQAPKLLFHYYDKDFNNEADTPDNFQSRRPNTSFCFLDIRSPGLGDTAMYLCATSRESPSRGISYEQYFGPGTRLTVT.

The genes are TRBV5-6 and TRBJ1-1; no clear D. Trimming pared 2 bases from V and 5 bases from J, leaving 10 bases between. The germline CDR1 and CDR2 sequences are SGHDT and YYEEEE. CDR3 length equals 13 residues. This CDR3 is CASSFSSVTEAFF. The CDR3 bases are TGTGCCAGCAGCTTTTCTTCTGTAACTGAAGCTTTCTTT. The full variable domain, in which reference TRBV5-6 and TRBJ1-1 provide the parts outside the CDR3, is DAGVTQSPTHLIKTRGQQVTLRCSPKSGHDTVSWYQQALGQGPQFIFQYYEEEERQRGNFPDRFSGHQFPNYSSELNVNALLLGDSALYLCASSFSSVTEAFFGQGTRLTVV.

The chain recombines TRBV28 with TRBJ2-2, with a possible D match to TRBD1 (7 bases). Trimming left V 4 bases short and J 3 bases short, with 21 bases between. Germline V gene sequence: CDR1 MDHEN, CDR2 SYDVKM. This CDR3 spans 18 amino acids. In DNA form, the CDR3 reads TGTGCCAGCAGTTCAGGGGGGAACGCGGGGCGATACACCGGGGAGCTGTTTTTT. It yields the protein CASSSGGNAGRYTGELFF. The complete variable domain, with remaining parts taken from reference TRBV28 and TRBJ2-2, reads DVKVTQSSRYLVKRTGEKVFLECVQDMDHENMFWYRQDPGLGLRLIYFSYDVKMKEKGDIPEGYSVSREKKERFSLILESASTNQTSMYLCASSSGGNAGRYTGELFFGEGSRLTVL.

V gene TRBV27 combines with J gene TRBJ2-5; TRBD1 agrees at 9 bases. Germline V lookup: CDR1 MNHEY, CDR2 SMNVEV (reference sequence). The CDR3 runs to 16 residues. Trimming cost V 3 bases and J 5 bases; bases outside gene matches: 10. CDR3 DNA: TGTGCCAGCAGTTTCTCCGGACAGGGGAGGTGGGAGACCCAGTACTTC. Translating it yields CASSFSGQGRWETQYF.

This chain joins TRBV7-8 and TRBJ2-5, with 14 bases lining up with TRBD2. V was pared by 6 bases and J by 1 base, with 13 bases of the junction left unmatched. Germline V CDR1 and CDR2: SGHVS, FQNEAQ. This CDR3 is built from 19 residues. CDR3 nucleotides: TGTGCCAGCAGTTCGCCGGGACTAGCGGGAGAAAGGCCCCAAGAGACCCAGTACTTC. Its translation: CASSSPGLAGERPQETQYF.

This chain links TRBV5-6 with TRBJ2-7, with 7 bases fitting TRBD1. The CDR3 has 13 residues. The germline gives CDR1 SGHDT, CDR2 YYEEEE. V was pared by 4 bases and J by 5 bases, with 6 bases of the junction left unmatched. CDR3 protein: CASSMGQIDEQYF. The CDR3 DNA is TGTGCCAGCAGCATGGGACAGATAGACGAGCAGTACTTC.

Written as DNA, the CDR3 is TGCGCCAGCAGAACCTCCGGACGGAACACTGAAGCTTTCTTT. The encoded protein is CASRTSGRNTEAFF. This chain links TRBV5-1 with TRBJ1-1; D not certain. Trimming took off 5 bases at V and 1 base at J, with 12 bases between the two ends. Germline-derived CDR1 and CDR2 are SGHRS and YFSETQ. The CDR3 is 14 amino acids.

This chain links TRBV6-6 with TRBJ2-2, with D possibly TRBD2 on 7 matching bases. The CDR3 spans 16 residues. CDR1 is MNHNY, CDR2 SVGAGI, per germline (reference sequence). V lost 4 bases to trimming and J lost 4 bases, with 16 bases between them. CDR3 in DNA: TGTGCCAGCAGTTTTCCCGGGGGGCAAGGCACCGGGGAGCTGTTTTTT. It specifies CASSFPGGQGTGELFF.

The chain uses TRBV28 and TRBJ2-7; 10 bases align to TRBD2. This CDR3 has 16 amino acids. Germline V gives CDR1 MDHEN, CDR2 SYDVKM. Losses at the gene ends were 6 bases for V and 4 bases for J; bases not matched to a gene: 12. CDR3 sequence: CASSMSQLAGVYEQYF. The CDR3 nucleotides read TGTGCCAGCAGCATGTCCCAGCTAGCGGGAGTTTACGAGCAGTACTTC. Full variable domain (outside the CDR3, taken from reference TRBV28 and TRBJ2-7): DVKVTQSSRYLVKRTGEKVFLECVQDMDHENMFWYRQDPGLGLRLIYFSYDVKMKEKGDIPEGYSVSREKKERFSLILESASTNQTSMYLCASSMSQLAGVYEQYFGPGTRLTVT.

The sample holds one count of this clone. V is TRBV28 and J is TRBJ2-7, with 8 bases identical to TRBD2. In germline, CDR1 is MDHEN, CDR2 SYDVKM. The CDR3 totals 15 residues. The ends lost 4 bases at V and 3 bases at J; junction bases unmatched: 8. CDR3 region: CASSSSRTSLYEQYF. Here the CDR3 DNA reads TGTGCCAGCAGTTCATCCCGGACTAGCCTCTACGAGCAGTACTTC.

The V call is TRBV4-1, the J call TRBJ1-4; no reliable D call. The germline V and J ends were trimmed by 0 bases and 6 bases, with 17 bases remaining between them. There are 17 residues in the CDR3. Germline V gene lookup returns CDR1 MGHRA and CDR2 YSYEKL. The CDR3 loop reads CASSQEPPGRADEKLFF. CDR3 bases: TGCGCCAGCAGCCAAGAACCCCCCGGTAGGGCAGATGAAAAACTGTTTTTT.

The chain links TRBV10-3 to TRBJ2-1, with no clear D. The CDR3 totals 12 residues. Germline loops: CDR1 ENHRY, CDR2 SYGVKD. V was pared by 0 bases and J by 8 bases, with 5 bases between. The CDR3 DNA reads as TGTGCCATCAGTGAGTCGACGGATGAGCAGTTCTTC. This encodes CAISESTDEQFF.